One and the same sample provided the 17 T cell receptor beta chains below, sequenced in a study of blood T cell repertoires in COVID-19. Repertoires were generated with immunoSEQ multiplex PCR, while TCRdb's copy carries only in-frame clones and drops some. Of 25,000 to 35,000 clones in the sample, about 88% were seen once. The sequenced sample consisted of peripheral blood. Receptors originate from a human donor in a cohort sampled during active COVID-19.

The rearrangement joins TRBV6-2 or TRBV6-3 to TRBJ1-6; D may be TRBD1 (6 bases). The length of the CDR3 is 15 residues. Per the germline V gene, CDR1 is MNHEY and CDR2 is SVGEGT. The ends were cut back, 5 bases at V and 8 bases at J, with 16 bases in the middle. The CDR3 loop reads CASSVPGTTHSPLHF. In DNA form, the CDR3 reads TGTGCCAGCAGTGTACCCGGGACAACTCATTCACCCCTCCACTTT.

This clone showed up just a few times. The V call is TRBV7-2, the J call TRBJ2-3; the D gene is possibly TRBD2 (6 bases). The CDR3 extends over 15 amino acids. Deletions cut 5 bases from V and 4 bases from J, with 16 bases between. CDR1 is SGHTA and CDR2 is FQGNSA in the germline V gene. This chain's CDR3 is CASSPTRLGADTQYF. The CDR3 nucleotides read TGTGCCAGCAGCCCGACCCGACTAGGAGCAGATACGCAGTATTTT.

The chain uses TRBV5-1 and TRBJ2-3, with TRBD2 matching 7 bases. Germline CDR1 and CDR2: SGHRS and YFSETQ. Unmatched junction bases numbered 8, after V lost 3 bases and J lost 4 bases. The CDR3 loop spans 15 amino acids. The CDR3 reads CASSSVGGRADTQYF. Here the CDR3 DNA reads TGCGCCAGCAGCTCCGTGGGGGGGAGGGCAGATACGCAGTATTTT.

The V gene is TRBV4-3, the J gene TRBJ1-1, with D unresolved. The germline V gene has CDR1 LGHNA and CDR2 YSLEER. This CDR3 has 15 residues. The V end lost 0 bases, the J end lost 1 base, and 9 bases lay between the germline ends. The CDR3 spells CASSQETGGNTEAFF. The CDR3 DNA is TGCGCCAGCAGCCAAGAAACGGGAGGGAACACTGAAGCTTTCTTT.

The V call is TRBV28, the J call TRBJ2-2; 7 bases are shared with TRBD2. This CDR3 contains 15 residues. Germline assignment: CDR1 MDHEN and CDR2 SYDVKM. V lost 3 bases to trimming and J lost 6 bases; unmatched junction nucleotides: 7. CDR3 region: CASSFGGNGAGELFF. The CDR3 bases are TGTGCCAGCAGTTTCGGGGGGAACGGGGCCGGGGAGCTGTTTTTT.

The rearrangement uses TRBV2 and TRBJ1-2; possible D gene TRBD1, 6 bases. V lost 0 bases, J lost 6 bases, and 14 bases lay in between. This CDR3 has 15 amino acids. The germline gives CDR1 SNHLY, CDR2 FYNNEI. Written as DNA, the CDR3 is TGTGCCAGCAGTGAAGCGTCGGGGGGGCTGGATGGCTACACCTTC. Translated, it gives CASSEASGGLDGYTF.

V usage is TRBV6-5 and J usage is TRBJ2-2; TRBD1 is a possible D gene (5 bases). The CDR3 contains 13 residues. The V gene's germline CDR1 is MNHEY and CDR2 SVGAGI. V was shortened by 8 bases and J by 6 bases, with 13 bases between the two germline ends. The CDR3, as DNA: TGTGCCAGCGAAGGGGCTGGGGCCGGGGAGCTGTTTTTT. It translates to CASEGAGAGELFF.

The chain employs TRBV3-1 (or the pseudogene TRBV3-2) and TRBJ2-5, with D perhaps matching TRBD1 (7 bases). V shed 2 bases and J shed 4 bases, with 11 bases lying between them. CDR1 and CDR2 (germline): LGHDT, YNNKEL (reference sequence). The CDR3 extends over 14 amino acids. DNA of the CDR3: TGTGCCAGCAGCCAATCAGGGGGGAGAGAGACCCAGTACTTC. Protein sequence: CASSQSGGRETQYF.

CDR3 loop: CASSFGGGMYEQYF. In nucleotides, the CDR3 is TGTGCCAGCAGCTTCGGCGGGGGGATGTACGAGCAGTACTTC. The V call is TRBV7-2, the J call TRBJ2-7, with TRBD2 matching over 8 bases. The CDR3 spans 14 residues. Germline trimming cut 3 bases from V and 4 bases from J; bases unmatched to any gene: 5. Germline assignment: CDR1 SGHTA and CDR2 FQGNSA.

This chain uses TRBV7-9 with TRBJ2-1; maybe TRBD2 (5 bases). This CDR3 has 15 amino acids. Trimming removed 3 bases from V and 10 bases from J, with 19 bases in between. Germline V gene sequence: CDR1 SEHNR, CDR2 FQNEAQ (reference sequence). Here the CDR3 DNA reads TGTGCCAGCAGCTTTGGCGGATCCGGGGAATCGGAGCAGTTCTTC. It yields the protein CASSFGGSGESEQFF.

The rearrangement links TRBV7-2 to TRBJ2-3, with 7 bases lining up with TRBD2. Germline lookup yields CDR1 SGHTA and CDR2 FQGNSA. V shed 1 base and J 0 bases; nucleotides not matched to a gene: 7. The CDR3 spans 17 residues. The CDR3 is CASSLVWGTISTDTQYF. The CDR3 bases are TGTGCCAGCAGCTTAGTATGGGGGACTATAAGCACAGATACGCAGTATTTT.

The genes are TRBV3-1 (or the pseudogene TRBV3-2) and TRBJ2-7; 10 bases are shared with TRBD1. The CDR3 has 15 residues. CDR1 is LGHDT, CDR2 YNNKEL, per germline (reference sequence). Trimming at V came to 3 bases and at J to 4 bases, leaving 6 bases not matched to a gene. CDR3 sequence (DNA): TGTGCCAGCAGCCAGGGGATGGGACAGGGGTACGAGCAGTACTTC. Translation gives CASSQGMGQGYEQYF.

This sequence joins TRBV7-2 and TRBJ2-5; tentatively, D is TRBD2 (5 bases). The V and J ends lost 5 bases and 2 bases respectively, with 15 bases between them. Germline CDR1 reads SGHTA; CDR2 reads FQGNSA. The length of the CDR3 is 15 residues. The CDR3 sequence is CASSPRDAAQETQYF. In DNA form, the CDR3 reads TGTGCCAGCAGCCCCCGGGATGCCGCACAAGAGACCCAGTACTTC.

The rearrangement links TRBV19 to TRBJ2-2; perhaps TRBD1 as D (5 bases). The CDR3 extends over 16 amino acids. Deletions cut 5 bases from V and 6 bases from J, with 19 bases between. CDR1 and CDR2 (germline): LNHDA, SQIVND (reference sequence). CDR3 DNA sequence: TGTGCCAGTAGTCCCGTCTCTTCCCCAGGGCCCGGGGAGCTGTTTTTT. Amino acid sequence: CASSPVSSPGPGELFF.

The rearrangement joins TRBV6-5 to TRBJ1-1; 9 bases line up with TRBD1. The CDR3 consists of 15 residues. V gave up 5 bases and J gave up 4 bases; unmatched junction bases: 8. CDR1 is MNHEY and CDR2 is SVGAGI in the germline V gene. In DNA, the CDR3 is TGTGCCAGCAGTCATCGCCTACAGGGGGCCACTGAAGCTTTCTTT. Amino acid sequence: CASSHRLQGATEAFF.

The chain joins TRBV4-2 to TRBJ2-7; D unresolved. With 0 bases removed from V and 4 bases from J, the gap between germline ends came to 7 bases. The CDR3 has 13 residues. Germline V gives CDR1 LGHNA, CDR2 YNFKEQ. DNA for the CDR3: TGTGCCAGCAGCCAAGACCCCCCATACGAGCAGTACTTC. This gives the protein CASSQDPPYEQYF.

The chain uses TRBV10-3 and TRBJ2-7, with D uncertain. The CDR3 extends over 13 amino acids. V was trimmed by 0 bases and J by 6 bases, leaving 9 bases between them. Germline CDR1 ENHRY, CDR2 SYGVKD. CDR3 protein: CAISESIVLEQYF. The CDR3 DNA reads TGTGCCATCAGTGAGTCGATCGTACTCGAGCAGTACTTC.